This note documents a single TCR beta chain sequence. Its antigen is not known. The donor group consisted entirely of healthy Caucasians. This sample was included in a study of identical twins. Study outcomes and limitations: The study based its conclusions on cross-sectional statistical analysis and did not follow the same donors. Out-of-frame alpha sequences common to twins were enriched for low generation probability.

Template switching, a step in the protocol, added a universal primer site, and cDNA carried unique molecular identifiers. Each CDR3 protein is one row after TCRdb ran MiXCR on the 5' RACE reads. The sample yields about 530,000 distinct CDR3 sequences, roughly 15% seen once. Germline trimming cut 0 bases from V and 9 bases from J; bases unmatched to any gene: 4. This CDR3 region has 15 residues. Germline CDR1 reads MRHNA; CDR2 reads SNTAGT. Another study also made use of these data, one on yellow fever vaccine responses in identical twins.

This receptor was obtained from a woman between 18 and 29 years old in good health. The V gene is TRBV6-4, the J gene TRBJ2-1; TRBD1 agrees at 11 bases. The sample was CD4+ T cells sorted from blood. CDR3 sequence reads: CASSDSGTGGGEQFF. In DNA, the CDR3 is TGTGCCAGCAGTGACTCGGGGACAGGGGGAGGTGAGCAGTTCTTC.